This T cell receptor (beta chain) stems from a study of a mutant IDH1 vaccine in newly diagnosed glioma. Study details: An approximately 60% male, approximately 40% female split and a mean age of about 43 years characterized treated patients.

V was cut by 1 base and J by 0 bases, with 1 base left in between. This CDR3 has 12 residues. Looked up from germline, CDR1 is GTSNPN and CDR2 is SVGIG (reference sequence). Broader study findings: Top peripheral T cell clonotype shifts appeared unrelated to pseudoprogression.

This clone was found a few times. Its antigen is not identified. The time point: week 11, during vaccination. Vaccination used 300 ug of mutant IDH1 20-mer peptide per dose, with topical imiquimod. The protocol was immunoSEQ multiplex PCR, while the TCRdb copy is restricted to in-frame clones and leaves out a portion. The repertoire consists of some 60,000 clones, with about 84% occurring once and the leading ten covering about 3.7%. The sequence was collected from a man aged 25-40 years with glioma. The chain recombines TRBV30 with TRBJ1-5; D gene uncertain. The sample here was PBMCs, taken from a glioma patient whose treatment included an IDH1 peptide vaccine. The CDR3 bases are TGTGCCTGGAGTGGTAGCAATCAGCCCCAGCATTTT. Encoded protein: CAWSGSNQPQHF.